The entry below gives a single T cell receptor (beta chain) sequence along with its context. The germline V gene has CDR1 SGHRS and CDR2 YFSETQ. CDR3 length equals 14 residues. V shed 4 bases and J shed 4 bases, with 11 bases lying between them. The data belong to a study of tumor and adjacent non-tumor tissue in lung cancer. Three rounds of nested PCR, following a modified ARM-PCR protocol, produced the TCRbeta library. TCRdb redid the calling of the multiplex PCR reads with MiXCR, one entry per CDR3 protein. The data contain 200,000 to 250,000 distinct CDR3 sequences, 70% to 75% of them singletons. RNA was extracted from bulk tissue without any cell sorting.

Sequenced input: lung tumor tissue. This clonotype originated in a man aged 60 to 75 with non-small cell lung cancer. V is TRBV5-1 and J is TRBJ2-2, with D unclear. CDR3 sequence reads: CASSPRKGTGELFF. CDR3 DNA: TGCGCCAGCAGCCCCCGGAAGGGCACCGGGGAGCTGTTTTTT.